A selection of T cell receptor beta chains follows, all from one sample in a study of cytomegalovirus exposure and HLA in healthy donors. TCRdb keeps only in-frame clones here, not all; method: immunoSEQ multiplex PCR. The table lists about 200,000 clones, about 88% of them singletons. Specimen: PBMCs. These receptors were collected from a woman aged 30 to 39 in good health and CMV-seronegative. The CDR3 runs from the conserved cysteine through the conserved F or W. For some rows the clone size is stated as once, few or many, or as a class when expanded; others skip it.

V,J,size,CDR3
TRBV18,TRBJ1-2,.,CASTYSGQDKIYGYTF
TRBV5-1,TRBJ2-6,.,CASSLGGVSSGANVLTF
TRBV5-6,TRBJ2-3,.,CASSLVSSGATDTQYF
TRBV5-1,TRBJ2-3,.,CASSFSGSPSTDTQYF
TRBV29-1,TRBJ2-1,.,CSVDRGSPEQFF
TRBV18,TRBJ2-7,.,CASSPLDRVHEQYF
TRBV11-2,TRBJ2-7,.,CASSLGQGRSYEQYF
TRBV28,TRBJ2-1,.,CASSSLAGVLNEQFF
TRBV27,TRBJ2-7,.,CASSLSDRGYEQYF
TRBV29-1,TRBJ2-2,.,CSVGRTGGLSTGELFF
TRBV27,TRBJ2-7,once,CASSLGRARSYEQYF
TRBV19,TRBJ1-1,.,CASMRQGIGTEAFF
TRBV15,TRBJ1-6,.,CATSRDTGYNSPLHF
TRBV14,TRBJ2-1,.,CASSPLAGVLYNEQFF
TRBV7-6,TRBJ2-2,.,CASSLDWNTGELFF
TRBV19,TRBJ2-3,.,CASSMEGLQGTDTQYF
TRBV28,TRBJ1-1,.,CASSLATGMNTEAFF
TRBV9,TRBJ2-1,.,CASSVGGTYNEQFF
TRBV11-2,TRBJ2-5,.,CASSLAPPGETQYF
TRBV6-5,TRBJ2-2,few,CASSRDRNFGELFF
TRBV16,TRBJ1-2,.,CASSLDRNYGYTF
TRBV6-1,TRBJ2-7,.,CASRRTGAYEQYF
TRBV6-5,TRBJ2-7,.,CASSRLAGAEQYF
TRBV5-6,TRBJ1-1,.,CASSLYGDRAPRAFF
TRBV9,TRBJ2-6,.,CASSVTGDSGANVLTF
TRBV2,TRBJ2-3,.,CASSARVWDSYTDTQYF
TRBV7-9,TRBJ1-1,.,CASSFGDRQENTEAFF
TRBV7-9,TRBJ1-1,.,CASSRQGNTEAFF
TRBV27,TRBJ2-3,.,CASSPRVARLDTQYF
TRBV6-1,TRBJ1-2,.,CASTGLDYGYTF
TRBV25-1,TRBJ2-1,.,CASIPQAGVGNEQFF
TRBV10-1,TRBJ2-3,.,CASSVDLGRYTQYF
TRBV2,TRBJ1-1,few,CASSEVTGPTGAEAFF
TRBV9,TRBJ2-1,.,CASSVDRRGVYNEQFF
TRBV2,TRBJ2-6,.,CASTSGGAGANVLTF
TRBV27,TRBJ1-1,.,CASSLSPGNTEAFF
TRBV10-2,TRBJ2-3,few,CASSEGASTDTQYF
TRBV27,TRBJ2-1,.,CASIPPTGTGSYNEQFF
TRBV28,TRBJ2-1,.,CASRSPGLAVKQFF
TRBV19,TRBJ2-4,.,CASSNPGRQGDKNIQYF